These 21 T cell receptor beta chains were all obtained from the same sample, sequenced in a study of cytomegalovirus exposure and HLA in healthy donors. The PCR had 60 Vbeta and 13 Jbeta primers. The repertoire was sequenced with immunoSEQ multiplex PCR; TCRdb's copy has only in-frame clones and lacks some. The sample carries under 150,000 clones, around 60% recorded once. Sequencing was done on a sample of PBMCs. These receptors were obtained from a man aged 35-49 years in good health and CMV-seropositive.

This rearrangement joins TRBV29-1 to TRBJ2-7; 7 nucleotides align to TRBD1. Per the germline V gene, CDR1 is SQVTM and CDR2 is ANQGSEA. The CDR3 is 14 amino acids. V was clipped by 4 bases and J by 0 bases; unmatched bases: 6. CDR3 sequence (DNA): TGCAGCGTTGGAGGGGGCTTCCCCTCCTACGAGCAGTACTTC. Residues: CSVGGGFPSYEQYF.

The rearrangement links TRBV7-3 to TRBJ1-1; unclear D gene. V lost 3 bases to trimming and J lost 0 bases, with 8 bases between them. This CDR3 spans 14 amino acids. Germline CDR1 and CDR2: SGHTA and FQGTGA. The CDR3 sequence is CASSFTHLNTEAFF. CDR3 in DNA: TGTGCCAGCAGCTTCACACATTTGAACACTGAAGCTTTCTTT.

J is TRBJ2-5 and V is TRBV10-3; TRBD1 is a possible D gene (6 bases). V shed 4 bases and J shed 5 bases, with 14 bases lying between them. The CDR3 length is 14 residues. The germline gives CDR1 ENHRY, CDR2 SYGVKD. CDR3 protein: CAISVTGFEETQYF. The CDR3 bases are TGTGCCATCAGTGTAACAGGGTTTGAGGAGACCCAGTACTTC.

The chain joins TRBV27 to TRBJ1-2; 10 positions agree with TRBD1. The CDR3 runs 15 residues. Germline assignment: CDR1 MNHEY and CDR2 SMNVEV (reference sequence). The V gene end was trimmed by 8 bases and the J gene end by 0 bases; junction bases not matched to a gene: 6. This CDR3 reads CASLGQGPANYGYTF. In nucleotides, the CDR3 is TGTGCCAGCCTGGGACAGGGGCCGGCTAACTATGGCTACACCTTC.

This clone was observed a handful of times. The chain recombines TRBV18 with TRBJ1-6; D is unresolved. The CDR3 extends over 19 amino acids. Per germline, CDR1 KGHSH and CDR2 LQKENI. V lost 3 bases to trimming and J lost 0 bases, with 18 bases between them. The CDR3 nucleotides read TGTGCCAGCTCACCGGTGGTTTCGGGTCCGAGCTCCTATAATTCACCCCTCCACTTT. Protein: CASSPVVSGPSSYNSPLHF.

The rearrangement uses TRBV6-5 and TRBJ2-3, with a weak D call TRBD2 (6 bases). The CDR3 extends over 15 amino acids. V was pared by 5 bases and J by 3 bases, with 15 bases between. Germline V gives CDR1 MNHEY, CDR2 SVGAGI. The CDR3 loop is CASSSLGGPTDTQYF. CDR3 coding DNA: TGTGCCAGCAGTAGCCTGGGGGGACCAACAGATACGCAGTATTTT.

The V and J genes are TRBV9 and TRBJ2-1, with D tentatively TRBD1 (6 bases). The CDR3 length is 15 residues. V gave up 4 bases and J gave up 6 bases, with 17 bases separating them. Looked up from germline, CDR1 is SGDLS and CDR2 is YYNGEE. CDR3: CASSTPGQAFNEQFF. CDR3 in DNA: TGTGCCAGCAGCACCCCGGGACAAGCTTTCAATGAGCAGTTCTTC.

This clone was observed a handful of times. The chain couples TRBV12-5 to TRBJ2-3, with TRBD1 identical over 8 bases. The CDR3 loop spans 14 amino acids. The V and J ends lost 4 bases and 6 bases, in that order; junction bases with no gene match: 6. CDR1 and CDR2 (germline): LGHNT, FRNRAP. CDR3 region: CASGSGQGLDTQYF. The CDR3 region has the DNA TGTGCTAGTGGTTCCGGACAGGGACTTGATACGCAGTATTTT.

The chain combines TRBV29-1 with TRBJ1-2; D is undetermined. V was pared by 7 bases and J by 2 bases, with 8 bases between. CDR1 is SQVTM and CDR2 is ANQGSEA in the germline V gene. CDR3 length equals 11 residues. This CDR3 reads CSGGLNYGYTF. The CDR3 nucleotides are TGCAGCGGCGGGTTAAACTATGGCTACACCTTC.

This clone has more than one count but fewer than ten. V usage is TRBV12-2 and J usage is TRBJ2-7; the DNA was not compared with TRBD2, the D call given in the table. TRBV12-2 is given as a pseudogene. The CDR3 has 16 residues. CDR3 DNA: TGTGCAAGTCGCCCAACCGGGACTAGCGGGGCTTACGAGCAGTACTTC. The encoded protein is CASRPTGTSGAYEQYF.

About this clone: Other DNA sequences within the sample encode an identical CDR3. The chain employs TRBV7-9 and TRBJ1-5; D possibly corresponds to TRBD1 (5 bases). V was clipped by 3 bases and J by 7 bases, with 7 bases between them. Germline assignment: CDR1 SEHNR and CDR2 FQNEAQ (reference sequence). There are 12 residues in the CDR3. The CDR3 DNA follows: TGTGCCAGCAGCTTGGGGGGGCAGCCCCAGCATTTT. The encoded protein is CASSLGGQPQHF.

The CDR3 sequence: CASRTSGGITGELFF. Here the CDR3 DNA reads TGTGCCAGCCGAACTAGCGGGGGGATCACCGGGGAGCTGTTTTTT. The chain recombines TRBV2 with TRBJ2-2; 12 nucleotides align to TRBD2. The CDR3 extends over 15 amino acids. The V gene end was trimmed by 8 bases and the J gene end by 4 bases; junction bases not matched to a gene: 5. CDR1 and CDR2 (germline): SNHLY, FYNNEI.

The chain couples TRBV5-6 to TRBJ2-2; 9 nucleotides agree with TRBD2. V gave up 0 bases and J gave up 9 bases; unmatched junction bases: 9. CDR1 SGHDT and CDR2 YYEEEE come from the germline V gene. The CDR3 extends over 16 amino acids. CDR3 residues: CASSLAGSGSNRELFF. The CDR3 coding sequence is TGTGCCAGCAGCTTGGCCGGTAGCGGGAGTAATCGGGAGCTGTTTTTT.

The rearrangement uses TRBV2 and TRBJ1-1, with 7 bases aligning to TRBD1. Germline loops: CDR1 SNHLY, CDR2 FYNNEI. Trimming cost V 4 bases and J 4 bases; bases outside gene matches: 9. The CDR3 runs to 15 residues. Written as DNA, the CDR3 is TGTGCCAGCAGTGCCTCCCGCAGGGGGGTCACTGAAGCTTTCTTT. Protein product: CASSASRRGVTEAFF.

The rearrangement joins TRBV4-2 to TRBJ2-5; 10 nucleotides match TRBD2. Germline V gene lookup returns CDR1 LGHNA and CDR2 YNFKEQ. Losses at the gene ends were 0 bases for V and 5 bases for J; bases not matched to a gene: 9. CDR3 size: 17 residues. In nucleotides, the CDR3 is TGTGCCAGCAGCCAAGAGGGCCAGCGGGGGGGTCAGGAGACCCAGTACTTC. It yields the protein CASSQEGQRGGQETQYF.

The rearrangement links TRBV6-5 to TRBJ2-5, with D maybe TRBD1 (6 bases). The better agreement between TRBJ2-7 and the DNA end casts doubt on the J call. CDR3 length: 13 amino acids. Germline loops: CDR1 MNHEY, CDR2 SVGAGI. The CDR3 is CASSYDVQGEQYF. CDR3 nucleotide sequence: TGTGCCAGCAGTTACGACGTACAGGGCGAGCAGTACTTC.

This clone was seen a handful of times. The rearrangement links TRBV5-1 to TRBJ2-1; D is ambiguous. The V gene lost 3 bases and the J gene lost 7 bases, with 14 bases spanning the gap. This CDR3 region has 14 residues. Germline V gene data show CDR1 as SGHRS and CDR2 as YFSETQ. The chain's CDR3 is CASSSNTPPNEQFF. CDR3 DNA: TGCGCCAGCAGCTCCAATACTCCACCGAATGAGCAGTTCTTC.

This clone was detected only a few times. The J gene is TRBJ2-7, the V gene TRBV9, with 10 bases identical to TRBD2. V dropped 4 bases and J dropped 3; count of bases not matched to a gene: 7. In germline, CDR1 is SGDLS, CDR2 YYNGEE. The CDR3 totals 15 residues. DNA for the CDR3: TGTGCCAGCAGCCCTTTAGCGGGGGGCCACTACGAGCAGTACTTC. Its protein is CASSPLAGGHYEQYF.

The CDR3 DNA follows: TGTGCCAGCAGCCCCTACTTATCGGACAGGGGAGGAGCGGGGGCCAACGTCCTGACTTTC. Residues: CASSPYLSDRGGAGANVLTF. This chain joins TRBV7-3 and TRBJ2-6; 9 bases fit TRBD1. The V gene's germline CDR1 is SGHTA and CDR2 FQGTGA. Germline trimming cut 5 bases from V and 4 bases from J; bases unmatched to any gene: 18. This CDR3 is 20 amino acids long.

The chain couples TRBV5-4 to TRBJ2-7, with 8 bases identical to TRBD2. Germline V gene sequence: CDR1 SGHNT, CDR2 YYREEE (reference sequence). The CDR3 has 15 amino acids. V lost 4 bases to trimming and J lost 5 bases; unmatched junction nucleotides: 11. In DNA, the CDR3 is TGTGCCAGCAGCGTGGGGGCGGGAGGAACTAACGAGCAGTACTTC. Translation: CASSVGAGGTNEQYF.

This chain joins TRBV19 and TRBJ1-5; D is possibly TRBD1 (6 bases). V lost 1 base and J 8 bases, leaving 12 bases between the germline ends. Looked up from germline, CDR1 is LNHDA and CDR2 is SQIVND (reference sequence). CDR3 length: 14 residues. CDR3 amino acids: CASSIAWQGKPQHF. The DNA of the CDR3 is TGTGCCAGTAGTATAGCGTGGCAGGGGAAGCCCCAGCATTTT.